Listed below are T cell receptor beta chains from one sample, sequenced in a study of blood T cells in healthy people across ages. TCRdb reprocessed the 5' RACE reads via MiXCR and lists one record per CDR3 protein. Of about 1.4 million distinct CDR3 sequences listed, 59% are singletons. The sequenced sample consisted of blood. The source is a man between 18 and 29 years old in good health. CDR3s include the opening cysteine and the closing phenylalanine or tryptophan. The order of the fields is D gene, V gene, clone size, J gene, CDR3 DNA, CDR3 protein. D genes are given only for firm matches. Some rows have no size entry. The others give once, few or many, or a class for an expanded clone.

TRBD1	TRBV7-9	.	TRBJ1-2	TGTGCCAGCAGCTCCAGACAGGGGGTCTATGGCTACACCTTC	CASSSRQGVYGYTF
.	TRBV25-1	.	TRBJ1-5	TGTGCCAGCAGAGGGGCAGGGGAACAGCCCCAGCATTTT	CASRGAGEQPQHF
.	TRBV6-5	.	TRBJ1-2	TGTACCAGCAGTTACTCGTCAGGGGCGATCGGCTACACCTTC	CTSSYSSGAIGYTF
.	TRBV7-2	.	TRBJ2-1	TGTGCCAGCAGCTTGTTTAGGGGTGAGCAGTTCTTC	CASSLFRGEQFF
.	TRBV27	.	TRBJ1-4	TGTGCCAGCAGGTCGTTGTTGGCTCGAGCTAATGAAAAACTGTTTTTT	CASRSLLARANEKLFF
TRBD2	TRBV27	.	TRBJ2-3	TGTGCCAGCAGTTCGCCGCCTAGCGGGGGGTCCAGGGATACGCAGTATTTT	CASSSPPSGGSRDTQYF
.	TRBV6-5	.	TRBJ1-1	TGTGCCAGCAGCCTCAGGGGTTACACTGAAGCTTTCTTT	CASSLRGYTEAFF
.	TRBV28	.	TRBJ2-3	TGTGCCAGCAGCCCCGTGGGGGGCAAATCAGATACGCAGTATTTT	CASSPVGGKSDTQYF
TRBD1	TRBV5-1	few	TRBJ2-2	TGCGCCAGCAGCTTGGCCGGGACAGAAACCGGGGAGCTGTTTTTT	CASSLAGTETGELFF
.	TRBV20-1	.	TRBJ1-4	TGCAGTGGGTGGTATAAGGGTGATGAAAAACTGTTTTTT	CSGWYKGDEKLFF
TRBD1	TRBV27	.	TRBJ2-7	TGTGCCAGCAGTTTGTCGACAGGGGATATATTCTACGAGCAGTACTTC	CASSLSTGDIFYEQYF
.	TRBV6-2/TRBV6-3	once	TRBJ2-3	TGTGCCAGCAGTTACAGAGGGGCGGCCCCGCAGGATACGCAGTATTTT	CASSYRGAAPQDTQYF
TRBD2	TRBV9	.	TRBJ2-3	TGTGCCAGCAGTGTTGGAACGGGGGGAGTATCAGATACGCAGTATTTT	CASSVGTGGVSDTQYF
TRBD1	TRBV7-8	.	TRBJ1-2	TGTGCCAGCAGCCCGGGACAGTACTATGGCTACACCTTC	CASSPGQYYGYTF
TRBD2	TRBV28	.	TRBJ2-3	TGTGCCAGCAGTGGAGGACTAGGAACAGGTACGCAGTATTTT	CASSGGLGTGTQYF
.	TRBV7-6	.	TRBJ1-1	TGTGCCAGCAGCTTAGGTTACGGGTCTGAAGCTTTCTTT	CASSLGYGSEAFF
.	TRBV6-5	.	TRBJ2-2	TGTGCCAGCGGGTGGAACACCGGGGAGCTGTTTTTT	CASGWNTGELFF
TRBD1	TRBV7-2	.	TRBJ1-5	TGTGCCAGCAGCTCACAGGGGAAACAGCCCCAGCATTTT	CASSSQGKQPQHF
.	TRBV29-1	.	TRBJ2-1	TGCAGCGTTGAAGCTAACCCTGGCAATGAGCAGTTCTTC	CSVEANPGNEQFF
.	TRBV6-1	.	TRBJ1-6	TGTGCCAGCAGGGGCAGTAATTCACCCCTCCACTTT	CASRGSNSPLHF
.	TRBV4-1	few	TRBJ2-3	TGCGCCAGCAGCCAAGAATCAGGGGTCACAGATACGCAGTATTTT	CASSQESGVTDTQYF
.	TRBV5-1	.	TRBJ1-5	TGCGCCAGCAGCTTGGGGACGATCAATCAGCCCCAGCATTTT	CASSLGTINQPQHF
.	TRBV7-9	few	TRBJ1-4	TGTGCCAGCAGCTTAGAGTTGGGACCGACCTCCCTCCAAAATGAAAAACTGTTTTTT	CASSLELGPTSLQNEKLFF
.	TRBV15	.	TRBJ1-1	TGTGCCACCAGCAGAGATCTTGTCCACACTGAAGCTTTCTTT	CATSRDLVHTEAFF
TRBD2	TRBV7-2	.	TRBJ2-3	TGTGCCAGCAGCACCCGGACTAGCGGGGGGGCGGGTACGCAGTATTTT	CASSTRTSGGAGTQYF
.	TRBV7-7	.	TRBJ1-5	TGTGCCAGCAGCTTATTCCTAGCCAGGGAGATGGTCGGGAATCAGCCCCAGCATTTT	CASSLFLAREMVGNQPQHF
.	TRBV11-2	few	TRBJ2-7	TGTGCCAGCAACCTGGGGTCAGTCCCCGGCGAGCAGTACTTC	CASNLGSVPGEQYF
.	TRBV6-6	.	TRBJ1-1	TGTGCCAGCAATGGTCGGGACTCCTACACTGAAGCTTTCTTT	CASNGRDSYTEAFF
TRBD1	TRBV3-1	.	TRBJ1-2	TGTGCCAGCAGCCAAGGGCGGACAGGGGCCTATGGCTACACCTTC	CASSQGRTGAYGYTF
TRBD1	TRBV12-3/TRBV12-4	.	TRBJ2-5	TGTGCCAGCAGTCTAGAAGGGGGCGACAATGAGCAGTACTTC	CASSLEGGDNEQYF
.	TRBV6-1	few	TRBJ2-7	TGTGCCAGCAAACTAATGGGGAGCGAGCAGTACTTC	CASKLMGSEQYF
TRBD2	TRBV4-1	.	TRBJ2-3	TGCGCCAGCAGCCAAATTAGCGGGACCACAGATACGCAGTATTTT	CASSQISGTTDTQYF
TRBD2	TRBV7-8	.	TRBJ2-7	TGTGCCAGCAGCAACCCCGGGCGGGAGGGCCCATCTTACGAGCAGTACTTC	CASSNPGREGPSYEQYF
TRBD1	TRBV27	.	TRBJ1-1	TGTGCCAGCAGTACAGGGGTCCCGAACACTGAAGCTTTCTTT	CASSTGVPNTEAFF
.	TRBV29-1	many	TRBJ2-3	TGCAGCGTTGATGGGTTCACAGATACGCAGTATTTT	CSVDGFTDTQYF
TRBD2	TRBV5-1	.	TRBJ2-5	TGCGCCAGCAGACAGGGACTAGCGGGAGAGGGTGAGCAGTACTTC	CASRQGLAGEGEQYF
.	TRBV20-1	.	TRBJ1-5	TGCAGTGCCCAGGCGGGGAATCAGCCCCAGCATTTT	CSAQAGNQPQHF
TRBD2	TRBV18	.	TRBJ2-2	TGTGCCAGCTCGTCGACTAGCGGGAGATCGGTGAACACCGGGGAGCTGTTTTTT	CASSSTSGRSVNTGELFF
.	TRBV7-6	once	TRBJ2-7	TGTGCCAGCAGCGCAGAGATCGCGGGCCGCACCTACGAGCAGTACTTC	CASSAEIAGRTYEQYF
.	TRBV6-5	.	TRBJ2-2	TGTGCCAGCAGACCGATAAACACCGGGGAGCTGTTTTTT	CASRPINTGELFF
TRBD1	TRBV7-9	.	TRBJ2-7	TGTGCCAGCAGCGGACAGGGTTCCCACGAGCAGTACTTC	CASSGQGSHEQYF
.	TRBV12-3/TRBV12-4	.	TRBJ2-5	TGTGCCAGCAGTGCTAGGGGGGGCGCGGAGACCCAGTACTTC	CASSARGGAETQYF
.	TRBV4-1	.	TRBJ2-3	TGCGCCAGCAGCCAAGAGGGTCGTTCCTACGGCACAGATACGCAGTATTTT	CASSQEGRSYGTDTQYF
TRBD1	TRBV29-1	.	TRBJ1-2	TGCAGCGTTGAAGCGACGACAGGGGAATTAGCTAACTATGGCTACACCTTC	CSVEATTGELANYGYTF
.	TRBV21-1	once	TRBJ1-1	TGTGCCAGCCCCGAAACGGGGGGGAACACTGAAGCTTTCTTT	CASPETGGNTEAFF
.	TRBV5-1	.	TRBJ2-5	TGCGCCAGCAGCTTGGGGCAGGGACCCCAAGAGACCCAGTACTTC	CASSLGQGPQETQYF
.	TRBV4-1	.	TRBJ2-5	TGCGCCAGCAGCCAACTACTTCGGGAGACCCAGTACTTC	CASSQLLRETQYF
TRBD2	TRBV7-9	.	TRBJ2-3	TGTGCCAGCAGCCCAAGTGGACTAGCGGGGGGAGATACGCAGTATTTT	CASSPSGLAGGDTQYF
.	TRBV10-3	.	TRBJ2-1	TGTGCCATCAGCTATACAGCGGGTAGCGTCTACAATGAGCAGTTCTTC	CAISYTAGSVYNEQFF
.	TRBV10-3	.	TRBJ2-7	TGTGCCATCAGTGGTGGTGGGGGAGAGGGCGAGCAGTACTTC	CAISGGGGEGEQYF
TRBD1	TRBV20-1	few	TRBJ2-4	TGCAGTGCTAGTGGGGACAGAACAAACATTCAGTACTTC	CSASGDRTNIQYF
.	TRBV7-2	once	TRBJ2-1	TGTGCCAGCAGTAGGGGGGTATTCAATGAGCAGTTCTTC	CASSRGVFNEQFF
TRBD2	TRBV6-2/TRBV6-3	.	TRBJ2-5	TGTGCCAGCAGTTATTTAGGGAGGGTTGTTGAGACCCAGTACTTC	CASSYLGRVVETQYF
TRBD1	TRBV15	.	TRBJ2-7	TGTGCCACCAGCAGGGACAGGGGGCCTAATGAGCAGTACTTC	CATSRDRGPNEQYF